The T cell receptor (beta chain) described here comes from a study of siplizumab effects on memory and regulatory T cells. Overall study results and limits: Siplizumab gave mappable alloreactive CD4+ clones an average Treg-derived fraction of approximately 69%, against approximately 29% in controls. Siplizumab significantly decreased alloreactive sequences from unstimulated CD4+ memory cells.

Here immunoSEQ multiplex PCR was the method, and the copy in TCRdb shows in-frame clones only, minus some. The table lists 70,000 or so clones, approximately 89% of them singletons. This clone has ten or more counts. Its antigen is undetermined. CDR1 and CDR2 from the germline V gene are SGHKS and YYEKEE (reference sequence). The CDR3 runs 14 residues. The V end lost 4 bases, the J end lost 1 base, and 11 bases lay between the germline ends. The chain employs TRBV5-5 and TRBJ1-1, with D tentatively TRBD1 (5 bases). Specimen: Tregs sorted from blood. This receptor was identified in a human donor in good health. CDR3 in DNA: TGTGCCAGCAGCCTCCGGGACCCGAACACTGAAGCTTTCTTT. It yields the protein CASSLRDPNTEAFF.